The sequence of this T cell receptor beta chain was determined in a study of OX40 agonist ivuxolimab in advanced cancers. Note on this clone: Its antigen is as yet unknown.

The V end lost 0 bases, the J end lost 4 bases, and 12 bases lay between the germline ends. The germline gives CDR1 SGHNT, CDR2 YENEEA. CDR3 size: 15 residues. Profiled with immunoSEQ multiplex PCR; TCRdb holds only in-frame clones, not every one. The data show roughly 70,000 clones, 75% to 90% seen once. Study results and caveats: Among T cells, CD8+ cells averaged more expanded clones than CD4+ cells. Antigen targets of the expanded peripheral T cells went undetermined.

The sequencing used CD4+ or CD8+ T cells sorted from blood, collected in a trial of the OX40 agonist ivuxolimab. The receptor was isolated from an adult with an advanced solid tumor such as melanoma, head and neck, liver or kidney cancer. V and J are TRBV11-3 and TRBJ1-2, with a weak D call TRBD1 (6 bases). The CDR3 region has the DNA TGTGCCAGCAGCTTAGAGTGGGGGCCGGTCTATGGCTACACCTTC. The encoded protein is CASSLEWGPVYGYTF.